The 28 T cell receptor beta chains reported below all come from one sample, sequenced in a study of T-cell memory formation after mild COVID-19. Each CDR3 protein is one row after TCRdb ran MiXCR on the 5' RACE reads. The data show around 250,000 distinct CDR3 sequences, with around 15% seen just once and approximately 25% held by the top ten. The sample comprised PBMCs or a T cell subset sorted from them (not recorded which). The receptor source for this set is a man aged 18-30 years who had mild COVID-19 (a few samples of this study predate the infection). Cell type and time point are not known.

The chain couples TRBV11-2 to TRBJ2-5, with 8 nucleotides matching TRBD2. Trimming at V came to 5 bases and at J to 5 bases, leaving 10 bases not matched to a gene. CDR3 length: 15 amino acids. Germline V gene lookup returns CDR1 SGHAT and CDR2 FQNNGV. CDR3 nucleotides: TGTGCCAGCAGCGGAGGCCGGCGGGGGGATGAGACCCAGTACTTC. As protein: CASSGGRRGDETQYF.

This chain joins TRBV28 and TRBJ2-1, with D possibly TRBD2 on 7 matching bases. Trimming took off 7 bases at V and 2 bases at J, with 12 bases between the two ends. Germline V gene sequence: CDR1 MDHEN, CDR2 SYDVKM. The CDR3 has 14 amino acids. The CDR3 DNA reads as TGTGCCAGCAAGGGAGGGGGGCCCTACAATGAGCAGTTCTTC. Translation gives CASKGGGPYNEQFF.

The table lists this clonotype with many counts. The rearrangement links TRBV4-3 to TRBJ2-3; D unclear. This CDR3 contains 15 residues. From germline, CDR1 is LGHNA and CDR2 YSLEER. With 4 bases removed from V and 4 bases from J, the gap between germline ends came to 15 bases. The CDR3 spells CASSRESVGSDTQYF. DNA for the CDR3: TGCGCCAGCAGCCGAGAGTCGGTTGGTTCAGATACGCAGTATTTT.

The CDR3: CASSTGLAGNTDTQYF. For the CDR3, the DNA is TGTGCCAGCAGCACGGGACTAGCGGGAAACACAGATACGCAGTATTTT. The chain carries TRBV7-3 and TRBJ2-3; 13 bases are a match to TRBD2. In germline, CDR1 is SGHTA, CDR2 FQGTGA. The CDR3 length is 16 residues. Trimming took 5 bases from V and 2 from J; bases not matched to a gene: 4.

This chain connects TRBV7-9 to TRBJ1-6, with 7 bases lining up with TRBD1. J was trimmed by 7 bases and V by 0 bases; bases with no gene match: 3. In germline, CDR1 is SEHNR, CDR2 FQNEAQ (reference sequence). The CDR3 covers 15 residues. The CDR3 bases are TGTGCCAGCAGCTTAGCGGCAGGGGGGAATTCACCCCTCCACTTT. Its translation: CASSLAAGGNSPLHF.

The chain carries TRBV19 and TRBJ2-3; either TRBD1 or TRBD2 may fit D (5 bases each). The CDR3 contains 14 residues. V dropped 3 bases and J dropped 3 bases, with 10 bases sitting between them. Per germline, CDR1 LNHDA and CDR2 SQIVND (reference sequence). For the CDR3, the DNA is TGTGCCAGTAGTATGAGGGACCGGACAGATACGCAGTATTTT. It yields the protein CASSMRDRTDTQYF.

This chain links TRBV3-1 with TRBJ2-2, with TRBD2 identical over 7 bases. This CDR3 has 14 residues. The trim removed 4 bases at V and 6 bases at J, leaving 5 bases unmatched. Germline V gene sequence: CDR1 LGHDT, CDR2 YNNKEL (reference sequence). CDR3: CASSLRGSAGELFF. The CDR3 nucleotides are TGTGCCAGCAGCCTGCGGGGGTCGGCCGGGGAGCTGTTTTTT.

The rearrangement joins TRBV25-1 to TRBJ2-5, with D tentatively TRBD1 (6 bases). Trimming took 0 bases from V and 6 from J, leaving 20 bases between them. The CDR3 totals 17 residues. Germline assignment: CDR1 MGHDK and CDR2 SYGVNS. The CDR3 DNA reads as TGTGCCAGCAGTGAATATAAAGGTGGGGACACAGACAAGACCCAGTACTTC. Its translation: CASSEYKGGDTDKTQYF.

This clonotype was counted a few times. V and J are TRBV24-1 and TRBJ2-3; 8 bases match TRBD1. The CDR3 length is 14 residues. The V and J ends lost 9 bases and 1 base, in that order; junction bases with no gene match: 5. Germline V gene sequence: CDR1 KGHDR, CDR2 SFDVKD. The CDR3 nucleotides read TGTGCCACCTCGGACAGGGTCGGCACAGATACGCAGTATTTT. Protein: CATSDRVGTDTQYF.

This clonotype was seen a handful of times. The genes are TRBV20-1 and TRBJ2-3, with D possibly matching TRBD1 (5 bases). The length of the CDR3 is 13 residues. Germline-derived CDR1 and CDR2 are DFQATT and SNEGSKA (reference sequence). V was trimmed by 1 base and J by 1 base, leaving 6 bases between them. CDR3 loop: CSARVQGTDTQYF. Written as DNA, the CDR3 is TGCAGTGCTAGAGTACAGGGCACAGATACGCAGTATTTT.

This clonotype was seen many times. The V and J genes are TRBV7-9 and TRBJ2-7; D ambiguous. V lost 3 bases, J lost 1 base, and 10 bases lay in between. This CDR3 contains 14 residues. Germline CDR1 SEHNR, CDR2 FQNEAQ (reference sequence). The CDR3 protein is CASSFFGRSYEQYF. CDR3 bases: TGTGCCAGCAGCTTTTTCGGGCGGTCCTACGAGCAGTACTTC.

The rearrangement joins TRBV27 to TRBJ2-2; D is unclear. CDR1 is MNHEY, CDR2 SMNVEV, per germline (reference sequence). CDR3 size: 11 residues. V lost 8 bases and J lost 6, with 7 bases in between. The CDR3 reads CASRQAGELFF. The CDR3 DNA sequence: TGTGCCAGCCGGCAGGCCGGGGAGCTGTTTTTT.

The chain carries TRBV4-3 and TRBJ2-7, with D maybe TRBD2 (6 bases). The V end was cut by 0 bases, the J end by 2 bases, with 14 bases between. The germline CDR1 and CDR2 sequences are LGHNA and YSLEER. The CDR3 length is 16 residues. CDR3 nucleotide sequence: TGCGCCAGCAGCCAAGATCACGGGGGTTGGACCTACGAGCAGTACTTC. Translation gives CASSQDHGGWTYEQYF.

V usage is TRBV7-9 and J usage is TRBJ2-1, with D hard to call. The V end lost 1 base, the J end lost 5 bases, and 6 bases lay between the germline ends. CDR1 and CDR2 (germline): SEHNR, FQNEAQ (reference sequence). CDR3 length equals 13 residues. CDR3 sequence (DNA): TGTGCCAGCAGCTTAGTCCCCAACAATGAGCAGTTCTTC. Its translation: CASSLVPNNEQFF.

This clonotype was found many times. The J gene is TRBJ2-7, the V gene TRBV5-1; D might be TRBD2 (5 bases). The V and J ends lost 0 bases and 6 bases respectively, with 10 bases between them. The CDR3 covers 13 residues. The germline V gene encodes CDR1 SGHRS and CDR2 YFSETQ. The DNA for the CDR3 is TGCGCCAGCAGCTTGGGGGCCGAGGGCGAGCAGTACTTC. Amino acids: CASSLGAEGEQYF.

The table lists this clonotype with a few counts. The chain carries TRBV7-9 and TRBJ2-3, with no clear D. Trimming took off 8 bases at V and 0 bases at J, with 6 bases between the two ends. Per germline, CDR1 SEHNR and CDR2 FQNEAQ (reference sequence). The CDR3 is made up of 12 amino acids. The CDR3, as DNA: TGTGCCAGCTCGGAGAGCACAGATACGCAGTATTTT. It specifies CASSESTDTQYF.

This clonotype was observed many times. For the CDR3, the DNA is TGTGCCACCAGCACCCGGCCGTACAATGAGCAGTTCTTC. Amino acid sequence: CATSTRPYNEQFF. The chain combines TRBV15 with TRBJ2-1, with unresolved D. This CDR3 contains 13 residues. Trimming pared 4 bases from V and 4 bases from J, leaving 8 bases between. Germline CDR1 LNHNV, CDR2 YYDKDF (reference sequence).

This clonotype came up a few times. This chain uses TRBV14 with TRBJ2-1, with TRBD2 as a possible D gene (6 bases). The CDR3 contains 16 residues. Germline V CDR1 and CDR2: SGHDN, FVKESK. With 0 bases removed from V and 3 bases from J, the gap between germline ends came to 12 bases. In nucleotides, the CDR3 is TGTGCCAGCAGCCAAGATCTCGGGACTCACTACAATGAGCAGTTCTTC. This gives the protein CASSQDLGTHYNEQFF.

This chain uses TRBV7-6 with TRBJ2-1, with 7 bases matching TRBD1. Losses at the gene ends were 1 base for V and 6 bases for J; bases not matched to a gene: 9. This CDR3 spans 16 amino acids. CDR1 SGHVS and CDR2 FNYEAQ come from the germline V gene. The CDR3 here is CASSLVGWGTVNEQFF. The CDR3 DNA reads TGTGCCAGCAGCTTAGTGGGCTGGGGGACAGTCAATGAGCAGTTCTTC.

V is TRBV27 and J is TRBJ2-3; 10 bases fit TRBD2. The V segment lost 6 bases and the J segment 10 bases; nucleotides outside the gene matches: 10. The CDR3 has 14 residues. Per germline, CDR1 MNHEY and CDR2 SMNVEV (reference sequence). CDR3 nucleotides: TGTGCCAGCAGAGAAGCGGGGGGGCAACGCCCGCAGTATTTT. Protein product: CASREAGGQRPQYF.

This clonotype was picked up many times. The J gene is TRBJ2-3, the V gene TRBV12-3 or TRBV12-4; 13 nucleotides agree with TRBD2. The CDR3 contains 16 residues. J gave up 4 bases and V 5 bases, and 6 bases lay outside the gene matches. This CDR3 is CASSTRTSGGADTQYF. For the CDR3, the DNA is TGTGCCAGCAGTACGCGGACTAGCGGGGGCGCAGATACGCAGTATTTT.

This clonotype turned up a few times. The chain has TRBV11-1 and TRBJ2-2; 9 nucleotides agree with TRBD1. In germline, CDR1 is SGHAT, CDR2 FQDESV (reference sequence). This CDR3 has 16 amino acids. Germline trimming cut 5 bases from V and 1 base from J; bases unmatched to any gene: 5. The CDR3 bases are TGTGCCAGCAGCCGGACAGGGGTATGGAACACCGGGGAGCTGTTTTTT. Amino acids: CASSRTGVWNTGELFF.

This clonotype appeared a few times. The chain carries TRBV11-2 and TRBJ1-6; TRBD1 matches at 8 bases. The V segment lost 4 bases and the J segment 9 bases; nucleotides outside the gene matches: 11. Looked up from germline, CDR1 is SGHAT and CDR2 is FQNNGV. This CDR3 comprises 16 residues. The DNA for the CDR3 is TGTGCCAGCAGCTCTCCGGACAGGGCGCTAGGTTCACCCCTCCACTTT. This sequence encodes CASSSPDRALGSPLHF.

The chain employs TRBV4-1 and TRBJ2-1; D remains unclear. CDR3 length equals 17 residues. Germline CDR1 MGHRA, CDR2 YSYEKL. V lost 8 bases, J lost 2 bases, and 22 bases lay in between. The CDR3 DNA follows: TGCGCCAGCGTTCGTTGGTTGTCGGAAGAACCCTACAATGAGCAGTTCTTC. Translated, it gives CASVRWLSEEPYNEQFF.

This clonotype was detected a few times. The chain carries TRBV12-3 or TRBV12-4 and TRBJ2-2, with D possibly called TRBD1 or TRBD2 (7 bases each). This CDR3 comprises 15 residues. V gave up 6 bases and J gave up 5 bases, with 16 bases separating them. DNA for the CDR3: TGTGCCAGCAGCCTCAGGGGGGGTGGAACCGGGGAGCTGTTTTTT. Translating gives CASSLRGGGTGELFF.

The gene calls are TRBV7-9 and TRBJ2-3; TRBD2 aligns across 10 bases. V was clipped by 7 bases and J by 0 bases; unmatched bases: 7. Germline V gene sequence: CDR1 SEHNR, CDR2 FQNEAQ (reference sequence). This CDR3 is built from 16 residues. CDR3 bases: TGTGCCAGCATACTAGCGGGGAAAACTAGCACAGATACGCAGTATTTT. Translation gives CASILAGKTSTDTQYF. The full variable domain, with the rest looked up from reference TRBV7-9 and TRBJ2-3, is DTGVSQNPRHKITKRGQNVTFRCDPISEHNRLYWYRQTLGQGPEFLTYFQNEAQLEKSRLLSDRFSAERPKGSFSTLEIQRTEQGDSAMYLCASILAGKTSTDTQYFGPGTRLTVL.

The chain employs TRBV19 and TRBJ1-2, with TRBD1 identical over 7 bases. With V trimmed by 6 bases and J by 4 bases, 11 bases remained unmatched. Germline V gene lookup returns CDR1 LNHDA and CDR2 SQIVND (reference sequence). CDR3 size: 15 residues. CDR3 amino acids: CASSPTTGTGYGYTF. The CDR3 nucleotides are TGTGCCAGTAGCCCCACGACAGGGACTGGCTATGGCTACACCTTC.

V is TRBV5-5 and J is TRBJ2-6; D is possibly TRBD1 (5 bases). V was shortened by 0 bases and J by 0 bases, with 7 bases between the two germline ends. The CDR3 runs to 16 residues. CDR1 SGHKS and CDR2 YYEKEE come from the germline V gene (reference sequence). CDR3 DNA sequence: TGTGCCAGCAGCTTGGACACAGGCTCTGGGGCCAACGTCCTGACTTTC. This codes for CASSLDTGSGANVLTF.